The clone carrying this T cell receptor (beta chain) was detected once. The CDR3 covers 14 residues. Germline V CDR1 and CDR2: MDHEN, SYDVKM. Losses at the gene ends were 4 bases for V and 8 bases for J; bases not matched to a gene: 8. The entry originates in a study of blood T cell repertoires in COVID-19. Study in general: Spain, Italy and the United States supplied samples that represented acute and convalescent COVID-19.

Original methodology: For nucleated cells, counts were estimated from reference gene primer amplification. Only in-frame clones appear in the TCRdb table, and some are missing; sequencing was by immunoSEQ multiplex PCR. D and trimming were read from the DNA, whereas the V and J calls and clone size are those reported in that table. The data contain about 400,000 clones, roughly nine tenths of them singletons. The TCR comes from a man in his forties with acute or convalescent COVID-19. The specimen was peripheral blood. The J gene is TRBJ1-2, the V gene TRBV28, with 9 bases aligning to TRBD1. CDR3 sequence (DNA): TGTGCCAGCAGTTCCGGGGACAGGGCATGGGGCTACACCTTC. Its protein product is CASSSGDRAWGYTF.